This TCR beta chain originates from a study of blood T cells in healthy people across ages. Study-level results: Both higher diversity and more naive CD4+ cells marked long-lived donors when set against aged donors. Using unsorted PBMCs precluded a conclusive naive versus antigen-experienced comparison.

The J segment lost 2 bases and the V segment lost 2 bases, leaving 8 bases of the junction unmatched. Germline values: CDR1 LGHDT, CDR2 YNNKEL (reference sequence). The CDR3 has 17 residues. A sample-barcoded 5' primer and a J-beta primer mix were used in a second PCR of about 7 to 11 cycles. TCRdb reprocessed the 5' RACE reads via MiXCR and lists one record per CDR3 protein. The sample holds 1.4 million to 1.5 million distinct CDR3 sequences, approximately 42% seen once. A note on this clonotype: The antigen remains unidentified.

This clonotype originated in a woman aged 18-35 years in good health. The J gene is TRBJ2-3, the V gene TRBV3-1; 9 bases are shared with TRBD2. Material: blood. In nucleotides, the CDR3 is TGTGCCAGCAGCCAACCGTTGGGCGGGGGGGCCACAGATACGCAGTATTTT. This sequence encodes CASSQPLGGGATDTQYF.